This T cell receptor beta chain stems from a study of early T cells in non-severe SARS-CoV-2 infection. Study at large: Sequencing targeted bulk RNA from unsorted whole blood, leaving chains unpaired. Whole-study findings and limits: CD4 and private specificities were missed by VDJdb matching, which favored anti-spike CD8 responses.

The CDR3 is 18 residues long. Germline loops: CDR1 MRHNA, CDR2 SNTAGT. After removal of 0 bases from V and 0 bases from J, the junction contained 6 bases not matched to a gene. Unique molecular identifiers were attached to individual cDNA molecules. TCRdb independently ran MiXCR on the 5' RACE reads; one entry per CDR3 protein. The sample holds 36,000 or so distinct CDR3 sequences; 3.5% to 5% are singletons and the top ten take around 5.6%. This clonotype was observed many times. Its specificity is unknown. This receptor was obtained from an adult who was a healthcare worker with PCR-confirmed SARS-CoV-2 infection or an uninfected control (not recorded which). Sequencing was done on a sample of whole blood. V and J are TRBV6-4 and TRBJ2-3, with 10 positions matching TRBD2. CDR3 nucleotide sequence: TGTGCCAGCAGTGACTCAGCGGGAGGGCCATTCAGCACAGATACGCAGTATTTT. Amino acids: CASSDSAGGPFSTDTQYF.